The rows below give T cell receptor beta chains drawn from one sample of a study of cytomegalovirus exposure and HLA in healthy donors. Sequenced by immunoSEQ multiplex PCR; TCRdb stores in-frame clones only, minus some. This sample has approximately 160,000 clones, with approximately 80% found just once. The sequencing sample was made of PBMCs. The receptor source for this set is a woman aged 40 to 50 in good health and CMV-seropositive. Each CDR3 is given with its conserved first and last residue. A D gene is named only where the DNA matches it firmly. Some rows have no size entry. The others give once, few or many, or a class for an expanded clone.

>-|-|TRBV6-6|TRBJ1-2
CASSSPTVTYGYTF
TGTGCCAGCAGTTCCCCGACAGTTACCTATGGCTACACCTTC
>-|-|TRBV23-1|TRBJ2-6
CASRRKGSGANVLTF
TGCGCCAGCCGACGGAAGGGGTCTGGGGCCAACGTCCTGACTTTC
>-|-|TRBV7-8|TRBJ1-5
CASSRQGSNQPQHF
TGTGCCAGCAGCCGTCAGGGGAGCAATCAGCCCCAGCATTTT
>few|-|TRBV6-6|TRBJ1-3
CASSYTGSGNTIYF
TGTGCCAGCAGTTACACAGGGTCCGGAAACACCATATATTTT
>-|-|TRBV6-6|TRBJ2-1
CASSSRSSVSYNEQFF
TGTGCCAGCAGTTCCCGAAGCTCGGTCTCCTACAATGAGCAGTTCTTC
>once|TRBD2|TRBV7-2|TRBJ2-5
CASRPHSGGGETQYF
TGTGCCAGCAGACCACATAGCGGGGGGGGAGAGACCCAGTACTTC
>-|-|TRBV7-9|TRBJ1-1
CASSRRGDEAFF
TGTGCCAGCAGCCGTAGGGGCGATGAAGCTTTCTTT
>-|TRBD2|TRBV7-2|TRBJ2-1
CASSSPGLAGAPNEQFF
TGTGCCAGCAGCTCGCCGGGACTAGCGGGGGCACCCAATGAGCAGTTCTTC
>-|TRBD2|TRBV7-6|TRBJ2-5
CASSLEASGSSETQYF
TGTGCCAGCAGCTTAGAGGCTAGCGGGAGCTCCGAGACCCAGTACTTC
>once|TRBD1|TRBV19|TRBJ1-5
CASSISAGGNQPQHF
TGTGCCAGTAGTATCTCGGCAGGGGGGAATCAGCCCCAGCATTTT
>few|-|TRBV7-9|TRBJ1-1
CASSLRENTEAFF
TGTGCCAGCAGCTTGAGGGAGAACACTGAAGCTTTCTTT
>-|TRBD1|TRBV6-1|TRBJ1-2
CASSELSMDRGHGYTF
TGTGCCAGCAGTGAACTTTCTATGGACAGGGGCCATGGCTACACCTTC
>few|-|TRBV7-2|TRBJ2-7
CASSLGGSASSYEQYF
TGTGCCAGCAGCTTAGGAGGGAGCGCCAGCTCCTACGAGCAGTACTTC
>-|-|TRBV5-4|TRBJ1-3
CASSLDRASGNTIYF
TGTGCCAGCAGCTTGGACAGGGCGTCTGGAAACACCATATATTTT
>-|TRBD1|TRBV18|TRBJ1-1
CASSPTGDRTEAFF
TGTGCCAGCTCACCTACAGGGGATCGGACTGAAGCTTTCTTT
>-|TRBD2|TRBV5-1|TRBJ2-1
CASSLSGRPSSYNEQFF
TGCGCCAGCAGCCTTAGCGGGAGGCCAAGCTCCTACAATGAGCAGTTCTTC
>once|-|TRBV29-1|TRBJ1-2
CSVVGSQFNYGYTF
TGCAGCGTTGTGGGCAGCCAATTTAACTATGGCTACACCTTC
>few|TRBD1|TRBV5-5|TRBJ1-2
CASSVQGVPGYTF
TGTGCCAGCAGCGTTCAGGGGGTGCCAGGCTACACCTTC
>-|TRBD2|TRBV10-1|TRBJ2-3
CASAPETSGGPDTQYF
TGCGCCAGCGCCCCGGAGACTAGCGGGGGGCCAGATACGCAGTATTTT
>-|TRBD2|TRBV11-3|TRBJ2-7
CASSHGGSSYEQYF
TGTGCCAGCAGCCACGGGGGGAGCTCCTACGAGCAGTACTTC
>-|TRBD1|TRBV19|TRBJ1-4
CASSPRDRGIETNEKLFF
TGTGCCAGTAGTCCCCGGGACAGGGGGATTGAAACTAATGAAAAACTGTTTTTT
>-|-|TRBV5-1|TRBJ2-5
CASSPGDGETQYF
TGCGCCAGCAGCCCCGGAGACGGAGAGACCCAGTACTTC
>-|TRBD1|TRBV19|TRBJ1-2
CASSIGTGNYGYTF
TGTGCCAGTAGTATCGGGACAGGGAACTATGGCTACACCTTC
>once|-|TRBV27|TRBJ1-2
CASSPQQGPVTNYGYTF
TGTGCCAGCAGTCCCCAACAGGGTCCCGTTACTAACTATGGCTACACCTTC
>once|-|TRBV5-6|TRBJ2-2
CASSLGFSSGAGELFF
TGTGCCAGCAGCTTGGGGTTTTCAAGCGGAGCCGGGGAGCTGTTTTTT
>few|-|TRBV4-3|TRBJ1-1
CASSQGRTAHLSTEAFF
TGCGCCAGCAGCCAAGGTCGGACAGCTCACCTGTCCACTGAAGCTTTCTTT
>-|-|TRBV16|TRBJ1-2
CASSQQIYNYGYTF
TGTGCCAGCAGCCAGCAGATTTATAACTATGGCTACACCTTC
>once|-|TRBV25-1|TRBJ2-3
CASSRALATDTQYF
TGTGCCAGCAGTAGGGCCCTAGCGACGGATACGCAGTATTTT
>-|-|TRBV7-2|TRBJ1-1
CASSSGQNTEAFF
TGTGCCAGCAGCTCGGGACAGAACACTGAAGCTTTCTTT
>-|TRBD1|TRBV29-1|TRBJ2-3
CSVAGTGTSDTQYF
TGCAGCGTTGCCGGGACAGGGACTTCAGATACGCAGTATTTT
>-|-|TRBV6-5|TRBJ1-2
CAAGEYGYTF
TGTGCCGCCGGGGAGTATGGCTACACCTTC
>-|TRBD1|TRBV7-2|TRBJ1-4
CASSERRVGQGRGKLFF
TGTGCCAGCAGCGAGAGAAGGGTGGGACAGGGGAGGGGAAAACTGTTTTTT
>-|-|TRBV11-3|TRBJ1-1
CASSLNTNTEAFF
TGTGCCAGCAGCTTAAACACGAACACTGAAGCTTTCTTT
>-|TRBD2|TRBV4-2|TRBJ2-4
CASRPSGDGGGNIQYF
TGTGCCAGCAGACCTAGCGGGGATGGGGGGGGGAACATTCAGTACTTC
>-|TRBD1|TRBV27|TRBJ1-1
CASSPRTGTNTEAFF
TGTGCCAGCAGTCCTCGGACAGGGACGAACACTGAAGCTTTCTTT
>-|TRBD1|TRBV28|TRBJ1-1
CASSLLPGQGNTEAFF
TGTGCCAGCAGTTTACTCCCCGGACAGGGGAACACTGAAGCTTTCTTT
>-|-|TRBV25-1|TRBJ2-7
CASSDPLGGTYEQYF
TGTGCCAGCAGCGACCCGTTGGGGGGTACCTACGAGCAGTACTTC
>-|-|TRBV7-9|TRBJ2-5
CASSLWGESHF
TGTGCCAGCAGCCTTTGGGGAGAATCGCACTTC
>-|-|TRBV5-6|TRBJ2-6
CASSLAPRSSGANVLTF
TGTGCCAGCAGCTTGGCCCCACGGTCGTCTGGGGCCAACGTCCTGACTTTC
>once|TRBD1|TRBV7-9|TRBJ2-3
CASSLAKGQGATDTQYF
TGTGCCAGCAGCTTAGCGAAGGGACAGGGGGCGACAGATACGCAGTATTTT
>-|TRBD1|TRBV10-3|TRBJ2-5
CAISAGTGEETQYF
TGTGCCATCAGTGCCGGGACAGGGGAAGAGACCCAGTACTTC
>few|-|TRBV7-9|TRBJ1-2
CASSLDGGYTF
TGTGCCAGCAGCTTAGACGGGGGCTACACCTTC
>-|TRBD1|TRBV28|TRBJ1-3
CATETGGDTIYF
TGTGCCACCGAGACAGGGGGGGACACCATATATTTT
>-|-|TRBV27|TRBJ2-7
CASSDSSYEQYF
TGTGCCAGCAGCGACAGTTCCTACGAGCAGTACTTC
>-|-|TRBV5-4|TRBJ2-3
CASGGGTDTQYF
TGTGCCAGCGGGGGCGGGACAGATACGCAGTATTTT
>-|TRBD1|TRBV27|TRBJ1-2
CAILRLRDRDRYTF
TGTGCCATCCTGAGGCTCCGGGACAGGGATCGCTACACCTTC